The text below deals with one TCR beta chain. In its sample, this clonotype was seen a few times. Its recognized antigen is unknown. Nothing much larger sits one base from this clone, and base qualities are not available. This specimen comes from a study of regulatory T cells in long-lasting Graves disease (dated by TCRdb to the early 2020s). Looking at the study overall: In the newly diagnosed Graves' disease group, patients had been taking antithyroid drugs for less than 3 months. Persistent Graves' disease patients were compared with newly diagnosed Graves' disease patients by peripheral blood TCR sequencing and RNA sequencing. The study was registered as a clinical trial and conducted in China. TCR sequencing covered 13 persistent and roughly 20 newly diagnosed Graves' disease patients, around 33 samples in total.

Broader findings and caveats from the paper: Sequencing and analysis were restricted to the TCR beta chain. The study examined only peripheral blood because the primary lesion, thyroid tissue, could not be accessed. As a limitation, the authors acknowledged that the small sample size may reduce accuracy. Preferential use of TRBV28, TRBJ1-2 and TRBJ2-5 was observed in persistent disease, whereas TRBV20-1 and TRBJ2-1 were favored in newly diagnosed disease. Compared with newly diagnosed patients, patients with persistent Graves' disease had lower TCR Shannon entropy and fewer highly expanded clones, which suggests clonal expansion. Patients with persistent disease shared more public clonotypes (fewer than 3,000) than newly diagnosed patients did (about 1,000).

The CDR1 and CDR2 encoded by the germline V gene are MNHGY and SVAAGI. From cysteine to phenylalanine, the CDR3 is 16 amino acids long. Solely the CDR3 DNA is kept, with 48 bases framed from the first base. V and J are truncated by 4 bases and 0 bases respectively, leaving an intervening sequence of 14 bases. Library preparation employed multiplex PCR. For sequencing, an Illumina HiSeq 4000 was employed. To build TCR beta libraries, CDR3 regions were amplified by Arm-PCR using iRepertoire HTBI primers. Gel purification was performed on PCR products prior to sequencing. As for how the authors treated the data: Across samples, 60 to 75 TRBV and roughly 15 TRBJ segments were identified and used for gene usage analysis of CDR3 amino acid clonotypes. COPE and FqMerger were used to merge the filtered high-quality paired reads into contigs. BLAST was used to align contigs to the IMGT TRBV, TRBD and TRBJ reference genes, and CDR3 was defined following IMGT. Clonotypes above 0.1% frequency were classified as highly expanded clones. Shannon entropy was used to measure repertoire diversity, and the Gini coefficient was used to measure V-J evenness. A clonotype found in more than one individual was treated as public. TCRdb reran the public reads through fastp at Q25 and MiXCR, keeping productive beta chains. A single entry per CDR3 protein holds the most common genes and DNA from its merged rows. For this entry, the V and J calls and clone size follow TCRdb and not the study's own pipeline. The sample profile shows 400,000 to 550,000 distinct CDR3 sequences; about 15% of them were found once. The ten top clones hold 16% of the sample.

What the time point label conveys for this sample: newly diagnosed GD, antithyroid drugs for less than 3 months. For both TCR sequencing and RNA sequencing, RNA was extracted from PBMCs in TRIzol. The diagnosis of Graves' disease was made according to American Thyroid Association guidelines. Patients for the study were recruited at an endocrinology department in Xi'an, China. From each patient, approximately 9.9 milliliters of peripheral blood was collected into an EDTA anticoagulant tube. Ficoll Paque Plus density gradient separation was used to isolate PBMCs, and no further T cell sorting was performed. An Agilent 2100 Bioanalyzer and agarose gel were used to check RNA quality, and a NanoDrop 2000 was used to measure RNA concentration. These data were likewise used in another study, on T cells in Graves' hyperthyroidism and ophthalmopathy. Reported in the second study: Stable Graves' hyperthyroidism was defined as no progression to ophthalmopathy during 18 months of follow-up. Hyperthyroidism patients were newly diagnosed, with disease duration under 2 months, and aged 18 to 65 years. Exclusion was applied to patients with uncontrolled infections, other autoimmune diseases, pregnancy or lactation. Diagnoses were established on the basis of clinical symptoms, serum thyroxine and TRAb, thyroid ultrasound, and orbital computed tomography. The TCR CDR3 was subjected to a first round of RT-PCR using the HTBI primer set and the Qiagen OneStep RT-PCR kit. Most expanded thyroid clonotypes (frequency above 0.001) were also found in blood, which suggests that blood repertoires may mirror thyroid immune responses. A model built on a 13 V-J signature distinguished ophthalmopathy from stable hyperthyroidism, reaching 85% to 90% sensitivity and approximately 83% specificity in cross-validation and 80%/75% in testing. During validation, the model predicted progression to ophthalmopathy a median of approximately six months ahead of onset, with just under 71% sensitivity and under 85% specificity. To identify TCR V-J signatures that set the groups apart, the researchers used a discovery cohort of 100 patients, made up of 40 to 45 with Graves' ophthalmopathy and about 60 with stable Graves' hyperthyroidism. An independent validation cohort of under 20 hyperthyroidism patients and 17 patients who later progressed to ophthalmopathy tested prospective prediction of ophthalmopathy. The 90 or so discovery patients were randomly split 7:3 into training and test sets. Thyroid tissue and blood T-cell repertoires from six or seven Graves' hyperthyroidism patients were also compared in the study. Once sampling was done, hyperthyroidism patients were given methimazole at a starting dose of 30 mg daily, whereas ophthalmopathy patients were given high-dose intravenous methylprednisolone. Libraries were constructed in a second round of multiplex PCR, after which size selection and purification were performed. The libraries were sequenced on an Illumina HiSeq2000 using paired-end 100 bp reads. Raw data were processed with SOAPnuke, discarding reads with adapters, uncalled bases, mean Phred below 15, or no exact constant-primer or identifier match. COPE v1.2.5 was used to merge high-quality paired reads, and clonotypes were defined as unique nucleotide sequences. MiTCR v1.1 was used to align the clonotypes against IMGT TRBV, TRBD and TRBJ reference segments. Analysis was restricted to V-J combinations with a frequency above 0.0001, which covered roughly 99% of repertoires. A TCS score was defined as the ratio of F50 (clonal expansion) to E x V (chaos), with BLOSUM62-based TCRdist applied between CDR3 peptides within each V-J. Welch's t-statistics and random forest reduced several hundred V-J features to 13, which were used in a naive Bayes classifier (R e1071). No statistical method was used to set the sample size in advance, and investigators knew the group allocation. According to the paper, TCR Vbeta CDR3 sequencing was carried out on more than 120 peripheral blood samples, which came from approximately 41 ophthalmopathy, about 75 hyperthyroidism and about 17 progressor patients.

Recombination linked TRBV6-9 to TRBJ2-3, with TRBD1 perhaps the D gene, on 5 matching bases. The TCR originated in a woman aged 25 to 39 with Graves disease. Donor details come from another sample of the same person, matched by shared clones. The sequences come from peripheral blood mononuclear cells (PBMCs), collected at new diagnosis, from a patient treated with antithyroid drugs. The sequenced DNA: TGTGCCAGCAGTTTCGTATCCGACAGAAGCACAGATACGCAGTATTTT. It translates to CASSFVSDRSTDTQYF.